This is a list of T cell receptor beta chains from one sample in a study of blood T cell repertoires in COVID-19. The table came from immunoSEQ multiplex PCR; TCRdb's copy has only in-frame clones and leaves some out. This sample carries 250,000 to 350,000 clones, 80% to 95% of them seen once, and the ten largest clones take around 1.1%. Sequencing was done on a sample of PBMCs or T cells enriched from blood (not recorded which). These receptors were collected from a woman in her thirties who had recovered from COVID-19. CDR3s include the opening cysteine and the closing phenylalanine or tryptophan. A D gene is named only where the DNA matches it firmly. For some rows the clone size is stated as once, few or many, or as a class when expanded; others skip it.

v_call: TRBV6-5
j_call: TRBJ1-6
d_call: NA
clone_size: NA
cdr3_nt: TGTGCCGTTCAGGCGGGGGCTTCACCCCTCCACTTT
cdr3_aa: CAVQAGASPLHF

v_call: TRBV5-8
j_call: TRBJ2-2
d_call: NA
clone_size: NA
cdr3_nt: TGTGCCAGCAGCTTGTATCTCTCGGGAGTAGCCACCGGGGAGCTGTTTTTT
cdr3_aa: CASSLYLSGVATGELFF

v_call: TRBV3-1/TRBV3-2
j_call: TRBJ2-5
d_call: NA
clone_size: NA
cdr3_nt: TGTGCCAGCAGCCAAAGAGGACAAGAGACCCAGTACTTC
cdr3_aa: CASSQRGQETQYF

v_call: TRBV9
j_call: TRBJ2-1
d_call: TRBD1
clone_size: NA
cdr3_nt: TGTGCCAGCAGCCCAGGGGGGACAGGTGGCTCCTACAATGAGCAGTTCTTC
cdr3_aa: CASSPGGTGGSYNEQFF

v_call: TRBV18
j_call: TRBJ2-2
d_call: TRBD2
clone_size: NA
cdr3_nt: TGTGCCAGCTCACCACGAATCCCGGGAGGCACCGGGGAGCTGTTTTTT
cdr3_aa: CASSPRIPGGTGELFF

v_call: TRBV3-1/TRBV3-2
j_call: TRBJ2-7
d_call: TRBD2
clone_size: NA
cdr3_nt: TGTGCCAGCAGCCCCGGGACTAGCGGAGTAAAGACCTACGAGCAGTACTTC
cdr3_aa: CASSPGTSGVKTYEQYF

v_call: TRBV7-8
j_call: TRBJ2-7
d_call: TRBD1
clone_size: once
cdr3_nt: TGTGCCAGCAGCCTCTGGACAGGGCCAGCCTACGAGCAGTACTTC
cdr3_aa: CASSLWTGPAYEQYF

v_call: TRBV14
j_call: TRBJ2-7
d_call: TRBD2
clone_size: NA
cdr3_nt: TGTGCCAGCAGCCTGATAGCGGGATTACTCTCCTACGAGCAGTACTTC
cdr3_aa: CASSLIAGLLSYEQYF

v_call: TRBV10-2
j_call: TRBJ1-6
d_call: NA
clone_size: NA
cdr3_nt: TGCGCCAGCAGTGAGACTAGCGGAGTAAGGAGCTCCTATAATTCACCCCTCCACTTT
cdr3_aa: CASSETSGVRSSYNSPLHF

v_call: TRBV15
j_call: TRBJ2-1
d_call: TRBD2
clone_size: NA
cdr3_nt: TGTGCCACCCTTGGACTAGCGGGAGGCGCTCGACCAAATGAGCAGTTCTTC
cdr3_aa: CATLGLAGGARPNEQFF

v_call: TRBV4-2
j_call: TRBJ2-2
d_call: TRBD2
clone_size: NA
cdr3_nt: TGTGCCAGCAGACTAGCGGGAGTCTCTTTCGGGGAGCTGTTTTTT
cdr3_aa: CASRLAGVSFGELFF

v_call: TRBV7-9
j_call: TRBJ2-5
d_call: TRBD1
clone_size: NA
cdr3_nt: TGTGCCAGCAGCCTCAGACAGGGGGAGACCCAGTACTTC
cdr3_aa: CASSLRQGETQYF

v_call: TRBV20-1
j_call: TRBJ1-2
d_call: TRBD1
clone_size: NA
cdr3_nt: TGCAGTGCGCCGACAGGGTTTGGCTACACCTTC
cdr3_aa: CSAPTGFGYTF

v_call: TRBV7-9
j_call: TRBJ1-2
d_call: NA
clone_size: NA
cdr3_nt: TGTGCCAGCAGCACCGTACTACAGGGTAGGCATGGCTACACCTTC
cdr3_aa: CASSTVLQGRHGYTF

v_call: TRBV7-6
j_call: TRBJ2-1
d_call: TRBD2
clone_size: many
cdr3_nt: TGTGCCAGCAGCTCCGGGGGCTTAGCGGGAGACTACAATGAGCAGTTCTTC
cdr3_aa: CASSSGGLAGDYNEQFF

v_call: TRBV7-3
j_call: TRBJ2-1
d_call: TRBD1
clone_size: NA
cdr3_nt: TGTGCCAGCAGGGACACGACAGGGGGAAATGAGCAGTTCTTC
cdr3_aa: CASRDTTGGNEQFF

v_call: TRBV5-1
j_call: TRBJ2-2
d_call: TRBD1
clone_size: once
cdr3_nt: TGCGCCAGCGAGGGGACAGGGAACACCGGGGAGCTGTTTTTT
cdr3_aa: CASEGTGNTGELFF

v_call: TRBV24-1
j_call: TRBJ2-7
d_call: TRBD1
clone_size: NA
cdr3_nt: TGTGCCACCAGTGATTTTTCGGGACAGGTTCAGGATCTGTACTTC
cdr3_aa: CATSDFSGQVQDLYF

v_call: TRBV11-2
j_call: TRBJ2-5
d_call: NA
clone_size: NA
cdr3_nt: TGTGCCAGCAGCACCCACCAGGGAGGAGAGACCCAGTACTTC
cdr3_aa: CASSTHQGGETQYF

v_call: TRBV28
j_call: TRBJ2-7
d_call: NA
clone_size: NA
cdr3_nt: TGTGCCAGCAGTCATAGCGCGGGGCGGCAGTACTTC
cdr3_aa: CASSHSAGRQYF

v_call: TRBV28
j_call: TRBJ1-6
d_call: TRBD1
clone_size: few
cdr3_nt: TGTGCCAGCAGTGGGCGACAGGGGGTTGGAGCACCCCTCCACTTT
cdr3_aa: CASSGRQGVGAPLHF

v_call: TRBV27
j_call: TRBJ2-2
d_call: TRBD1
clone_size: NA
cdr3_nt: TGTGCCAGCAGTTTAAGGCAGGGGGCCGGCACCGGGGAGCTGTTTTTT
cdr3_aa: CASSLRQGAGTGELFF

v_call: TRBV6-2/TRBV6-3
j_call: TRBJ1-6
d_call: NA
clone_size: NA
cdr3_nt: TGTGCCAGCAGTTATGGTCTAGCCGGCCATAATTCACCCCTCCACTTT
cdr3_aa: CASSYGLAGHNSPLHF

v_call: TRBV11-2
j_call: TRBJ2-7
d_call: TRBD1
clone_size: NA
cdr3_nt: TGTGCCAGCAGCTTTATCGGGACAGGCCGTTCCTACGAGCAGTACTTC
cdr3_aa: CASSFIGTGRSYEQYF

v_call: TRBV10-3
j_call: TRBJ2-5
d_call: TRBD1
clone_size: NA
cdr3_nt: TGTGCCATCAGTGAGTCGACTGACAGGGGATTTCAGACCCAGTACTTC
cdr3_aa: CAISESTDRGFQTQYF

v_call: TRBV10-3
j_call: TRBJ2-1
d_call: TRBD2
clone_size: NA
cdr3_nt: TGTGCCATCAGTGAGTCCGGCGGGAGCGGAAATGAGCAGTTCTTC
cdr3_aa: CAISESGGSGNEQFF

v_call: TRBV5-1
j_call: TRBJ1-1
d_call: NA
clone_size: NA
cdr3_nt: TGCGCCAGCAGCCCCGGACAGAAGAACACTGAAGCTTTCTTT
cdr3_aa: CASSPGQKNTEAFF

v_call: TRBV29-1
j_call: TRBJ2-2
d_call: TRBD2
clone_size: NA
cdr3_nt: TGCAGCGTTGAGGGGGGTGGCGCGACTAGCGGGACCGGGGAGCTGTTTTTT
cdr3_aa: CSVEGGGATSGTGELFF

v_call: TRBV21-1
j_call: TRBJ2-1
d_call: NA
clone_size: NA
cdr3_nt: TGTGCCAGCAGCAAATCTAATGGACTAGCGGGAGGGTGTGAGCAGTTCTTC
cdr3_aa: CASSKSNGLAGGCEQFF

v_call: TRBV28
j_call: TRBJ2-4
d_call: TRBD2
clone_size: NA
cdr3_nt: TGCGCCAGCACCTCCTTGACTAGCGGGAGGGCGGCGAACATTCAGTACTTC
cdr3_aa: CASTSLTSGRAANIQYF

v_call: TRBV7-8
j_call: TRBJ2-3
d_call: TRBD2
clone_size: NA
cdr3_nt: TGTGCCAGCAGCATACTCCGCCCCACTAGCGGGAGCGATACGCAGTATTTT
cdr3_aa: CASSILRPTSGSDTQYF

v_call: TRBV28
j_call: TRBJ2-6
d_call: NA
clone_size: NA
cdr3_nt: TGTGCCAGCAGGACACCTGGGGCCAACGTCCTGACTTTC
cdr3_aa: CASRTPGANVLTF

v_call: TRBV27
j_call: TRBJ2-2
d_call: NA
clone_size: NA
cdr3_nt: TGTGCCAGCAGTCCCTCCCCAAGCGGCACCGGGGAGCTGTTTTTT
cdr3_aa: CASSPSPSGTGELFF

v_call: TRBV2
j_call: TRBJ1-4
d_call: TRBD1
clone_size: NA
cdr3_nt: TGTGCCAGCAGTGTCTTGGGACAGGACTCTATTAATGAAAAACTGTTTTTT
cdr3_aa: CASSVLGQDSINEKLFF

v_call: TRBV11-2
j_call: TRBJ2-1
d_call: TRBD1
clone_size: NA
cdr3_nt: TGTGCCAGCAGCCCCTCCCCGGGACAGTTAAATGAGCAGTTCTTC
cdr3_aa: CASSPSPGQLNEQFF

v_call: TRBV20-1
j_call: TRBJ1-1
d_call: NA
clone_size: NA
cdr3_nt: TGCAGTGCTAGTCTTCAGGGTAGACGGACTGAAGCTTTCTTT
cdr3_aa: CSASLQGRRTEAFF

v_call: TRBV7-9
j_call: TRBJ2-7
d_call: NA
clone_size: NA
cdr3_nt: TGTGCCAGCAGCCCCGGACAGTATGTCTACGAGCAGTACTTC
cdr3_aa: CASSPGQYVYEQYF

v_call: TRBV10-1
j_call: TRBJ2-7
d_call: NA
clone_size: NA
cdr3_nt: TGCGCCAGCAGAAGAGCGTTGGGTTACGAGCAGTACTTC
cdr3_aa: CASRRALGYEQYF

v_call: TRBV27
j_call: TRBJ2-3
d_call: TRBD1
clone_size: NA
cdr3_nt: TGTGCCAGCACCCCCCGGACAGGCATCACAGATACGCAGTATTTT
cdr3_aa: CASTPRTGITDTQYF

v_call: TRBV10-1
j_call: TRBJ2-5
d_call: TRBD1
clone_size: NA
cdr3_nt: TGCGCCAGGGGACAGGGGAGGGAGACCCAGTACTTC
cdr3_aa: CARGQGRETQYF

v_call: TRBV5-6
j_call: TRBJ2-2
d_call: NA
clone_size: NA
cdr3_nt: TGTGCCAGCAGCTTCAGGGTGCTCACCGGGGAGCTGTTTTTT
cdr3_aa: CASSFRVLTGELFF

v_call: TRBV27
j_call: TRBJ2-1
d_call: TRBD2
clone_size: NA
cdr3_nt: TGTGCCAGCAGTTTACGGGGACTAGTGAGCCATGAGCAGTTCTTC
cdr3_aa: CASSLRGLVSHEQFF

v_call: TRBV24-1
j_call: TRBJ2-5
d_call: NA
clone_size: NA
cdr3_nt: TGTGCCACCAGTGCCCGCGGGACAGCCCAAGAGACCCAGTACTTC
cdr3_aa: CATSARGTAQETQYF